A single sample gave rise to the 23 T cell receptor beta chains below, sequenced in a study of cytomegalovirus exposure and HLA in healthy donors. The PCR made use of 60 Vbeta and 13 Jbeta primers. Generated by immunoSEQ multiplex PCR, the TCRdb table keeps only in-frame clones and is missing some. The profile covers tens of thousands of clones, with 65% to 70% appearing a single time and 12% to 15% taken by the ten largest. Sequencing was carried out using PBMCs. Source of these receptors: a male donor in good health and CMV-seropositive.

J is TRBJ2-7 and V is TRBV19; 10 nucleotides match TRBD2. Germline values: CDR1 LNHDA, CDR2 SQIVND (reference sequence). Trimming took 2 bases from V and 3 from J; bases not matched to a gene: 1. The CDR3 covers 14 residues. The CDR3 DNA is TGTGCCAGTAGTATACGACTAGCGGGCTACGAGCAGTACTTC. Protein sequence: CASSIRLAGYEQYF.

This clone appeared once. The chain recombines TRBV5-6 with TRBJ2-3; D gene uncertain. The CDR3 covers 14 residues. Deletions cut 4 bases from V and 7 bases from J, with 16 bases between. From germline, CDR1 is SGHDT and CDR2 YYEEEE. The CDR3 sequence is CASSQPVSRYTQYF. CDR3 sequence (DNA): TGTGCCAGCAGCCAACCGGTGTCCCGTTATACGCAGTATTTT.

This clone showed up just once. CDR3 protein: CASSLDGARANVLTF. The DNA of the CDR3 is TGTGCCAGCAGCTTAGACGGTGCAAGGGCCAACGTCCTGACTTTC. The chain uses TRBV7-9 and TRBJ2-6; D is unresolved. With 1 base removed from V and 5 bases from J, the gap between germline ends came to 9 bases. The CDR3 consists of 15 residues. Germline CDR1 is SEHNR and CDR2 is FQNEAQ (reference sequence).

The chain uses TRBV7-3 and TRBJ2-7, with 12 positions matching TRBD2. Germline V gene data show CDR1 as SGHTA and CDR2 as FQGTGA. The ends lost 4 bases at V and 3 bases at J; junction bases unmatched: 4. The CDR3 consists of 15 residues. CDR3 residues: CASSSLAGGGYEQYF. CDR3 coding DNA: TGTGCCAGCAGCTCCCTAGCGGGAGGGGGCTACGAGCAGTACTTC.

The gene calls are TRBV19 and TRBJ2-1; 7 bases are a match to TRBD2. Germline CDR1 reads LNHDA; CDR2 reads SQIVND (reference sequence). Unmatched junction bases numbered 6, after V lost 0 bases and J lost 1 base. The CDR3 consists of 17 residues. The CDR3 region has the DNA TGTGCCAGTAGTATAGATCTTTGGGAGGGGTCCTACAATGAGCAGTTCTTC. Encoded protein: CASSIDLWEGSYNEQFF. Full variable domain (rest looked up from reference TRBV19 and TRBJ2-1): DGGITQSPKYLFRKEGQNVTLSCEQNLNHDAMYWYRQDPGQGLRLIYYSQIVNDFQKGDIAEGYSVSREKKESFPLTVTSAQKNPTAFYLCASSIDLWEGSYNEQFFGPGTRLTVL.

This clone is termed medium-sized. The V call is TRBV7-9, the J call TRBJ1-5; tentative D call: TRBD1 (5 bases). V was shortened by 4 bases and J by 7 bases, with 17 bases between the two germline ends. Germline values: CDR1 SEHNR, CDR2 FQNEAQ (reference sequence). This CDR3 comprises 15 residues. The CDR3 here is CASSSEGGDLQPQHF. The CDR3 coding sequence is TGTGCCAGCAGCTCGGAGGGAGGGGATTTACAGCCCCAGCATTTT.

V and J are TRBV5-1 and TRBJ1-5; D gene ambiguous. This CDR3 is built from 14 residues. CDR1 and CDR2 (germline): SGHRS, YFSETQ. V lost 0 bases and J 3 bases, leaving 7 bases between the germline ends. DNA for the CDR3: TGCGCCAGCAGCTTGGACGGACTCAATCAGCCCCAGCATTTT. This translates into CASSLDGLNQPQHF.

The chain combines TRBV6-7 with TRBJ2-1; 14 nucleotides align to TRBD2. TRBV6-7 is an ORF, with its function uncertain. The CDR3 totals 19 residues. V lost 6 bases and J lost 0; bases outside the gene matches: 10. CDR3 loop: CASSPAGTSGSCSYNEQFF. The CDR3 DNA reads as TGTGCCAGCAGCCCTGCCGGGACTAGCGGGAGCTGCTCCTACAATGAGCAGTTCTTC.

This clone was seen just once. V usage is TRBV12-5 and J usage is TRBJ2-5, with D possibly being TRBD1 (7 bases). The V and J ends lost 6 bases and 1 base respectively, with 12 bases between them. The CDR3 consists of 14 residues. Germline loops: CDR1 LGHNT, CDR2 FRNRAP. CDR3 coding DNA: TGTGCTAGTGGCGCGGGACAGTTCCAAGAGACCCAGTACTTC. Translation: CASGAGQFQETQYF. The full variable domain, rest sourced from reference TRBV12-5 and TRBJ2-5, is DARVTQTPRHKVTEMGQEVTMRCQPILGHNTVFWYRQTMMQGLELLAYFRNRAPLDDSGMPKDRFSAEMPDATLATLKIQPSEPRDSAVYFCASGAGQFQETQYFGPGTRLLVL.

The chain recombines TRBV19 with TRBJ2-5; 11 nucleotides align to TRBD1. Germline values: CDR1 LNHDA, CDR2 SQIVND (reference sequence). CDR3 length: 14 amino acids. V lost 5 bases, J lost 11 bases, and 10 bases stayed unmatched. Here the CDR3 reads CASSHGQGASEQYF. Here the CDR3 DNA reads TGTGCCAGTAGTCATGGACAGGGGGCTTCGGAGCAGTACTTC.

The chain combines TRBV6-5 with TRBJ2-7; TRBD2 matches 10 bases. Germline V gene lookup returns CDR1 MNHEY and CDR2 SVGAGI. This CDR3 has 13 residues. J was trimmed by 1 base and V by 8 bases; bases with no gene match: 2. This CDR3 is CASGTSASYEQYF. In DNA, the CDR3 is TGTGCCAGCGGGACTAGCGCATCCTACGAGCAGTACTTC.

The chain is built from TRBV9 and TRBJ2-1, with 11 bases lining up with TRBD1. Germline V gives CDR1 SGDLS, CDR2 YYNGEE. The CDR3 is made up of 15 amino acids. J was trimmed by 7 bases and V by 4 bases; bases with no gene match: 7. The CDR3 DNA reads TGTGCCAGCAGCCTAGGACAGGGGGCGCCGAATGAGCAGTTCTTC. Translated, it gives CASSLGQGAPNEQFF.

The rearrangement joins TRBV30 to TRBJ2-1; 9 bases map to TRBD1. Trimming cost V 7 bases and J 3 bases; bases outside gene matches: 4. In germline, CDR1 is GTSNPN, CDR2 SVGIG (reference sequence). This CDR3 is built from 13 residues. CDR3 loop: CASTGQGYNEQFF. As DNA, the CDR3 is TGTGCCTCCACGGGACAGGGCTACAATGAGCAGTTCTTC.

The V and J genes are TRBV7-2 and TRBJ1-2; a possible D gene is TRBD1 (6 bases). The V and J ends lost 1 base and 7 bases respectively, with 13 bases between them. In germline, CDR1 is SGHTA, CDR2 FQGNSA. The CDR3 runs 14 residues. CDR3 sequence: CASSLDRGGRGYTF. CDR3 sequence (DNA): TGTGCCAGCAGCTTAGATCGGGGGGGCCGTGGCTACACCTTC.

J is TRBJ2-2 and V is TRBV5-1; maybe TRBD1 (5 bases). Germline V gives CDR1 SGHRS, CDR2 YFSETQ. The CDR3 length is 14 residues. CDR3 sequence (DNA): TGCGCTTCTTTCAAGGGGTCGAACACCGGGGAGCTGTTTTTT. Translated, it gives CASFKGSNTGELFF.

In this sample, this clone turned up a few times. The chain employs TRBV11-2 and TRBJ1-2; D gene ambiguous. This CDR3 is built from 13 residues. V lost 5 bases, J lost 7 bases, and 14 bases lay in between. Germline V gives CDR1 SGHAT, CDR2 FQNNGV. The CDR3, as DNA: TGTGCCAGCAGCCCGGGGAGGGAGACTGGCTACACCTTC. It codes for CASSPGRETGYTF.

The chain uses TRBV6-6 and TRBJ2-1, with 14 bases that match TRBD2. CDR3 length: 14 amino acids. Germline CDR1 MNHNY, CDR2 SVGAGI (reference sequence). V shed 7 bases, J shed 8 bases, and the junction held 4 bases outside the gene matches. The CDR3 coding sequence is TGTGCCAGCACCACGGGACTAGCGGGAGATGAGCAGTTCTTC. Translation gives CASTTGLAGDEQFF.

This clone was picked up a small number of times. The chain is built from TRBV20-1 and TRBJ1-4, with D hard to call. Trimming pared 0 bases from V and 8 bases from J, leaving 4 bases between. This CDR3 region has 11 residues. The V gene's germline CDR1 is DFQATT and CDR2 SNEGSKA (reference sequence). The CDR3 region has the DNA TGCAGTGCTAGAGAACGGGAAAAACTGTTTTTT. Protein product: CSAREREKLFF.

The chain uses TRBV29-1 and TRBJ2-1; 8 nucleotides line up with TRBD1. Per the germline V gene, CDR1 is SQVTM and CDR2 is ANQGSEA. Losses at the gene ends were 8 bases for V and 6 bases for J; bases not matched to a gene: 3. This CDR3 contains 11 residues. Here the CDR3 reads CSYGQGNEQFF. Here the CDR3 DNA reads TGCAGCTATGGACAGGGCAATGAGCAGTTCTTC.

The J gene is TRBJ2-2, the V gene TRBV4-2; D perhaps matches TRBD2 (6 bases). CDR1 is LGHNA and CDR2 is YNFKEQ in the germline V gene. V lost 4 bases, J lost 5 bases, and 14 bases lay in between. The CDR3 has 15 residues. The CDR3 nucleotides read TGTGCCAGCAGCCCCCGGTTAGCGGAAACCGGGGAGCTGTTTTTT. The encoded protein is CASSPRLAETGELFF.

The CDR3 is CASSTDSPNQPQHF. In nucleotides, the CDR3 is TGTGCCAGCAGTACAGATTCCCCCAATCAGCCCCAGCATTTT. V and J are TRBV2 and TRBJ1-5, with no clear D. The CDR3 extends over 14 amino acids. Per germline, CDR1 SNHLY and CDR2 FYNNEI. Trimming pared 5 bases from V and 3 bases from J, leaving 11 bases between.

The chain carries TRBV9 and TRBJ1-2, with 7 bases fitting TRBD1. This CDR3 has 14 amino acids. The V gene end was trimmed by 3 bases and the J gene end by 5 bases; junction bases not matched to a gene: 7. Germline assignment: CDR1 SGDLS and CDR2 YYNGEE. In DNA, the CDR3 is TGTGCCAGCAGCGCAAATCTACAGGGGTATGGCTACACCTTC. Translating it yields CASSANLQGYGYTF.

This clone turned up a few times. The junction does not match germline at one end; this may be a read error. The CDR3 bases are TGTGCCAGCAGTCCCAATCCGGGACAGGGCCCTTACGGGCAGTACTTC. It yields the protein CASSPNPGQGPYGQYF. The chain links TRBV27 to TRBJ2-7, with 9 bases aligning to TRBD1. This CDR3 is built from 16 residues. The V gene's germline CDR1 is MNHEY and CDR2 SMNVEV (reference sequence).